This T cell receptor (beta chain) was sequenced during a study of blood T cell repertoires in COVID-19. Study context: Sites in the United States, Italy and Spain provided acute and convalescent COVID-19 samples. The cDNA or gDNA used as material had been derived from T cells, B-cell-depleted T cells, or PBMCs.

In its sample, this clone was seen once. This CDR3 comprises 13 residues. Trimming removed 11 bases from V and 4 bases from J, with 15 bases in between. CDR1 and CDR2 from the germline V gene are LNHDA and SQIVND (reference sequence). The data were produced by immunoSEQ multiplex PCR, yet TCRdb's version contains in-frame clones alone and is incomplete. The table has under 200,000 clones, over 80% seen once. The source of this sequence is a woman in her sixties who had recovered from COVID-19. The chain has TRBV19 and TRBJ1-3, with D possibly being TRBD1 (6 bases). The sequencing sample was made of peripheral blood. CDR3 protein: CAATGTLGNTIYF. CDR3 sequence (DNA): TGTGCCGCAACCGGGACACTGGGAAACACCATATATTTT. Full variable domain (remainder filled in from reference TRBV19 and TRBJ1-3): DGGITQSPKYLFRKEGQNVTLSCEQNLNHDAMYWYRQDPGQGLRLIYYSQIVNDFQKGDIAEGYSVSREKKESFPLTVTSAQKNPTAFYLCAATGTLGNTIYFGEGSWLTVV.